A single T cell receptor beta chain is shown here with its context. Its antigen is undetermined. The sample originates from a study of T-cell memory formation after mild COVID-19. Study as a whole: TCR clustering was largely donor specific.

Whole-study results and caveats: Cross-reactive memory apparently joined, as some responding clones appeared in pre-infection memory. Largely, contracting CD4+ clones fell within CM and EM, and contracting CD8+ clones within EMRA.

With constant-segment primers, 5'RACE yielded cDNA libraries of TCR alpha and TCR beta that carried sample barcodes and UMIs. TCRdb used MiXCR to reprocess the 5' RACE reads, holding one entry per CDR3 protein. The sample gives under 400,000 distinct CDR3 sequences, 25% to 30% of which show up once; approximately 12% is in the top ten. Germline V gene lookup returns CDR1 SGDLS and CDR2 YYNGEE. The CDR3 consists of 14 residues. V was shortened by 0 bases and J by 5 bases, with 11 bases between the two germline ends. The clonotype comes from an adult woman who had mild COVID-19 (a few samples of this study predate the infection). Cell type and time point are not known. The chain carries TRBV9 and TRBJ1-1, with D possibly matching TRBD1 (6 bases). Sample: PBMCs or a T cell subset sorted from them (not recorded which). CDR3 nucleotides: TGTGCCAGCAGCGTAGCTCTGGGGGCGACTGAAGCTTTCTTT. This translates into CASSVALGATEAFF.